This is a list of T cell receptor beta chains from one sample in a study of naive and memory T cell subsets. MiXCR was run by TCRdb on the UMI-ligation and nested PCR reads, yielding one entry per CDR3 protein. Of 85,000 or so distinct CDR3 sequences listed, over 8.5% are singletons. Sequenced sample: naive CD8+ T cells from blood. All receptors come from a human donor in good health. The CDR3 runs from the conserved cysteine through the conserved F or W. Fields, in order: clone size, V gene, J gene, D gene, CDR3 DNA, CDR3 protein. A D gene is named only where the DNA matches it firmly. Size values are once, few and many counts, or a class for expanded clones, and some rows have none.

many	TRBV7-9	TRBJ1-2	-	TGTGCCAGCAGCTTACCAGCTAACTATGGCTACACCTTC	CASSLPANYGYTF
many	TRBV19	TRBJ2-1	-	TGTGCCAGTAGTATTGACGACAATGAGCAGTTCTTC	CASSIDDNEQFF
many	TRBV15	TRBJ2-5	TRBD2	TGTGCCACCAGCAGAACTAGCGGCGGAGAGACCCAGTACTTC	CATSRTSGGETQYF
-	TRBV7-8	TRBJ2-1	-	TGTGCCAGCAGCGCCCTCGCGGGCCTCTACAATGAGCAGTTCTTC	CASSALAGLYNEQFF
-	TRBV28	TRBJ2-7	-	TGTGCCAGCAGTTTCGGGACTCAAGCCTACGAGCAGTACTTC	CASSFGTQAYEQYF
-	TRBV5-5	TRBJ2-7	TRBD2	TGTGCCAGCAGCCGCTTCGGCGGGAGGAACGAGCAGTACTTC	CASSRFGGRNEQYF
few	TRBV7-9	TRBJ2-3	-	TGTGCCAGCAGCTTCCCCGAAAGACAGTGGGACACAGATACGCAGTATTTT	CASSFPERQWDTDTQYF
-	TRBV24-1	TRBJ2-1	-	TGTGCCACCAGCGTGCCAGGGGCCTACAATGAGCAGTTCTTC	CATSVPGAYNEQFF
-	TRBV7-9	TRBJ2-7	TRBD1	TGTGCCAGCGAAGGACAGGAGTCCTACGAGCAGTACTTC	CASEGQESYEQYF
many	TRBV9	TRBJ1-1	-	TGTGCCAGCAGCTCGCACGCCTCCAAAGGGAACACTGAAGCTTTCTTT	CASSSHASKGNTEAFF
-	TRBV30	TRBJ2-6	-	TGTGCCTGGAGTGAGGGGGCTGGGGCCAACGTCCTGACTTTC	CAWSEGAGANVLTF
-	TRBV10-1	TRBJ2-7	-	TGCGCCAGCAGCGACGGACTGGACTACGAGCAGTACTTC	CASSDGLDYEQYF
-	TRBV9	TRBJ2-1	TRBD2	TGTGGCAGCAGCGTAGGCGGGAGGGCATACAATGAGCAGTTCTTC	CGSSVGGRAYNEQFF
-	TRBV20-1	TRBJ2-7	TRBD1	TGCAGTGCTAGTCTCCGGACAGGTCTTACCTACGAGCAGTACTTC	CSASLRTGLTYEQYF
-	TRBV30	TRBJ2-1	-	TGTGCCTGGTCCGGCTACAATGAGCAGTTCTTC	CAWSGYNEQFF
few	TRBV5-1	TRBJ1-2	-	TGCGCCAGCAGCCTAGACAGCTATGGCTACACCTTC	CASSLDSYGYTF
many	TRBV9	TRBJ2-3	TRBD2	TGTGCCAGCAGCACGAGCGGGAGCCTCACAGATACGCAGTATTTT	CASSTSGSLTDTQYF
-	TRBV14	TRBJ1-1	-	TGTGCCAGCAGCCAAGATCGACGGCGCATGGTGCCTGAAGCTTTCTTT	CASSQDRRRMVPEAFF
many	TRBV20-1	TRBJ2-3	TRBD2	TGCAGTGCTAGAGGTATCCGACTAGCGGGAGAAGCAGATACGCAGTATTTT	CSARGIRLAGEADTQYF
many	TRBV6-2/TRBV6-3	TRBJ2-7	TRBD1	TGTGCCAGCAGTTACTCGCCTAGACAGGGAGCCTACGAGCAGTACTTC	CASSYSPRQGAYEQYF
many	TRBV7-9	TRBJ2-1	TRBD2	TGTGCCAGCAGCCCGACTAGCGGGAGGGCCGGGGACTACAATGAGCAGTTCTTC	CASSPTSGRAGDYNEQFF
few	TRBV10-3	TRBJ2-5	-	TGTGCCATCAGTGAGTCATGGCAAGAGACCCAGTACTTC	CAISESWQETQYF
few	TRBV9	TRBJ2-7	-	TGTGCCAGCAGCGTAGCAGACGGAGGAGGCGAGCAGTACTTC	CASSVADGGGEQYF
few	TRBV27	TRBJ2-1	TRBD1	TGTGCCAGCAGTCTTGGACAGGGGGCGGTCTTC	CASSLGQGAVF
-	TRBV30	TRBJ2-7	-	TGTGCCTGGAACGTAGACCCGGGGGAGCAGTACTTC	CAWNVDPGEQYF